This T cell receptor (beta chain) was documented in a study of shared clonotypes between healthy human individuals. V was pared by 5 bases and J by 4 bases, with 9 bases of the junction left unmatched. From germline, CDR1 is SGHTA and CDR2 FQGTGA. This CDR3 has 15 residues. Repertoires were generated with immunoSEQ multiplex PCR, while TCRdb's copy carries only in-frame clones and drops some. The sample lists around 990,000 clones; 70% to 80% were seen once. This chain joins TRBV7-3 and TRBJ2-7; 9 positions match TRBD2. Sequencing used memory CD4+ T cells from PBMCs. Stated subset: CD45RA-negative fraction. This TCR came from a man aged 18-30 years in good health. Some clones in this sample may be carry-over from other donors' samples. The CDR3 bases are TGTGCCAGCAGCCCCTCGGCTAGCGGGATATACGAGCAGTACTTC. Residues: CASSPSASGIYEQYF.